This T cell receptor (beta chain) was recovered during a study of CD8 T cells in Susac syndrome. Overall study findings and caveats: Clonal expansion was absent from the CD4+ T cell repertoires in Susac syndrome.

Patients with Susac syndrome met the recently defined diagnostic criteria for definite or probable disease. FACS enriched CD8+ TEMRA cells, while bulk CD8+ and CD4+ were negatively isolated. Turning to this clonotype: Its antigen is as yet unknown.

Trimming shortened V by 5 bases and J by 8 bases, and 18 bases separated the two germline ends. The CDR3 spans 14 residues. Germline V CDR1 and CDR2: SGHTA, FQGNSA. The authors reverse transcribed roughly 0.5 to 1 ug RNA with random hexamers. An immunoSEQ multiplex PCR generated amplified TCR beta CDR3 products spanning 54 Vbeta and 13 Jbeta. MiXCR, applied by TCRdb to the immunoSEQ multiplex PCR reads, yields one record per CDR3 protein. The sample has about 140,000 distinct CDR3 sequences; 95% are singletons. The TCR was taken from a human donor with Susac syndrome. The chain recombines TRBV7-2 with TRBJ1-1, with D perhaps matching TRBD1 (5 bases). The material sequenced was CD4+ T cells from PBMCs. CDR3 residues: CASSPDMWGGEAFF. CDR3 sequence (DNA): TGTGCCAGCAGCCCTGACATGTGGGGGGGAGAAGCTTTCTTT.